The subject of this entry is one T cell receptor beta chain. The data stem from a study of early T cells in non-severe SARS-CoV-2 infection. As part of library construction, unique molecular identifiers were attached to individual cDNA molecules. One entry per CDR3 protein results from TCRdb running MiXCR on the 5' RACE reads. The sample has tens of thousands of distinct CDR3 sequences; roughly 15% are singletons. Germline lookup yields CDR1 PRHDT and CDR2 FYEKMQ (reference sequence). The CDR3 covers 13 residues. The germline V and J ends were trimmed by 5 bases and 4 bases, with 11 bases remaining between them.

Sequencing used whole blood, obtained at baseline. The sequence came from an adult who was a healthcare worker with PCR-confirmed SARS-CoV-2 infection or an uninfected control (not recorded which). The rearrangement joins TRBV13 to TRBJ1-1, with D unclear. The CDR3, as DNA: TGTGCCAGCAGCCCGACCGGGCCCACTGAAGCTTTCTTT. This encodes CASSPTGPTEAFF.